This TCR beta chain came from a study of blood T cell repertoires in COVID-19. Study-wide context: Sites in the United States, Italy and Spain provided acute and convalescent COVID-19 samples. T cells, B-cell-depleted T cells, or PBMCs provided the cDNA or gDNA that served as material.

Patients at the Seattle site were enrolled during active infection and followed longitudinally. The ends lost 5 bases at V and 4 bases at J; junction bases unmatched: 5. Germline CDR1 is SEHNR and CDR2 is FQNEAQ (reference sequence). The CDR3 has 14 residues. Original processing notes: Amplified reference gene primers provided the basis for estimating nucleated cell counts. The repertoire was sequenced with immunoSEQ multiplex PCR; TCRdb's copy has only in-frame clones and lacks some. V, J and clone size are those of that table, while D and trimming were read from the DNA. The sample consists of a few hundred thousand clones, 85% to 90% of them appearing once.

V is TRBV7-9 and J is TRBJ2-5, with 9 bases aligning to TRBD2. The sample consisted of peripheral blood. This clonotype was sampled from a woman in her forties or fifties with COVID-19, enrolled during active disease. CDR3 bases: TGTGCCAGCAGCCTGGGACTAGCAATAGAGACCCAGTACTTC. Its protein is CASSLGLAIETQYF.